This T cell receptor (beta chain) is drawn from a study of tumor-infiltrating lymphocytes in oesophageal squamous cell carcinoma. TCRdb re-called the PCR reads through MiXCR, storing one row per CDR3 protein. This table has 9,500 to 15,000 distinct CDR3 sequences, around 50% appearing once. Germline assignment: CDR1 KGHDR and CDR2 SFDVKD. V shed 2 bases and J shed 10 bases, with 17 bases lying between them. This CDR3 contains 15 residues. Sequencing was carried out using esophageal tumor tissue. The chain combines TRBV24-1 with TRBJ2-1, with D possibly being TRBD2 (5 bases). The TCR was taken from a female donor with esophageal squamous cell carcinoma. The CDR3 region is CATSDSASRSYEQFF. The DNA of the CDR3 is TGTGCCACCAGTGATTCGGCTAGCAGATCCTACGAGCAGTTCTTC.